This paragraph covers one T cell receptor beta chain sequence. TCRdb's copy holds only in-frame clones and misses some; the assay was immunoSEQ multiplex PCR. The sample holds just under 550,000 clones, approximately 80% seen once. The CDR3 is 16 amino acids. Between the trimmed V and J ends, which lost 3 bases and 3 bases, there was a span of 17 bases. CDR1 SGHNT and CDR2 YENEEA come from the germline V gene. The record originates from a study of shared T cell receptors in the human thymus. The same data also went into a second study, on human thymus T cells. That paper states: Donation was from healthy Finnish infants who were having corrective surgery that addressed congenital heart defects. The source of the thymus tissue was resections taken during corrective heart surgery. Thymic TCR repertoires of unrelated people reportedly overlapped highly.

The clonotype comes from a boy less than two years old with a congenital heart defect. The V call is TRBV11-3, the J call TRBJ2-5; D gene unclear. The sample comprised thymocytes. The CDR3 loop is CASSLRSRSFEETQYF. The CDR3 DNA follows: TGTGCCAGCAGCTTGCGTTCCCGGTCGTTCGAAGAGACCCAGTACTTC.